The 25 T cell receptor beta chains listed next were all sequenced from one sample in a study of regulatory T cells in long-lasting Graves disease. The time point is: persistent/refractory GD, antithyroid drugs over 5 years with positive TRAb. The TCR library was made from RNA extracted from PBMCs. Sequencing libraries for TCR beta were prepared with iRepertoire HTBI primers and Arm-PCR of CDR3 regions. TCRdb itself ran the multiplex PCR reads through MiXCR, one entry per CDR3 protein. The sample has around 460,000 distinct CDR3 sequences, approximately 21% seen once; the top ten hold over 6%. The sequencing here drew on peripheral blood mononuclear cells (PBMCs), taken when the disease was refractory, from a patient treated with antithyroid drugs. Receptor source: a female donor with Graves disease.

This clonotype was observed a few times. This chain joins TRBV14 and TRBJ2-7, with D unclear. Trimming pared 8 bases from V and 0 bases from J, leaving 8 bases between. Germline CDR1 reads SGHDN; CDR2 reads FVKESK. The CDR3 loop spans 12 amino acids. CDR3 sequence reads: CASGDISYEQYF. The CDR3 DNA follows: TGTGCCAGCGGGGATATCTCCTACGAGCAGTACTTC.

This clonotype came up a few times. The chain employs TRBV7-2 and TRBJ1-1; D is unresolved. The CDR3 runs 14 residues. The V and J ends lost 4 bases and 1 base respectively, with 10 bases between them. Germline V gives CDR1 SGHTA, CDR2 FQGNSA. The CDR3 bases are TGTGCCAGCAGCTCCGACGGATCGAACACTGAAGCTTTCTTT. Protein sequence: CASSSDGSNTEAFF. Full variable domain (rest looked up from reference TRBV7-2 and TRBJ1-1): GAGVSQSPSNKVTEKGKDVELRCDPISGHTALYWYRQSLGQGLEFLIYFQGNSAPDKSGLPSDRFSAERTGGSVSTLTIQRTQQEDSAVYLCASSSDGSNTEAFFGQGTRLTVV.

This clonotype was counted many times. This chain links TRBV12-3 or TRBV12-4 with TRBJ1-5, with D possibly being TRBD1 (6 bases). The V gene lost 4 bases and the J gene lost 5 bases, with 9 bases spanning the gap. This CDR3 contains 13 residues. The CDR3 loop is CASSWTADQPQHF. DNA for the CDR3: TGTGCCAGCAGTTGGACAGCGGATCAGCCCCAGCATTTT.

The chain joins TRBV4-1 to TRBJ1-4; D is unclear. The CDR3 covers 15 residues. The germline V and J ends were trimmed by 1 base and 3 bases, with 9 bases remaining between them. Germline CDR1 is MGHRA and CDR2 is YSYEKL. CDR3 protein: CASSQARQANEKLFF. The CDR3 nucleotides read TGCGCCAGCAGCCAAGCTCGGCAGGCTAATGAAAAACTGTTTTTT.

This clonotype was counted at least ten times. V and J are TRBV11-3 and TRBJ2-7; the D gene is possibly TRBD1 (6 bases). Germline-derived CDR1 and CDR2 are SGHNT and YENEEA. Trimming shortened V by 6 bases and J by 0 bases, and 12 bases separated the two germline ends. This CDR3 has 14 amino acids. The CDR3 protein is CASSPSRGSYEQYF. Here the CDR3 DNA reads TGTGCCAGCAGTCCCAGCAGGGGCTCCTACGAGCAGTACTTC.

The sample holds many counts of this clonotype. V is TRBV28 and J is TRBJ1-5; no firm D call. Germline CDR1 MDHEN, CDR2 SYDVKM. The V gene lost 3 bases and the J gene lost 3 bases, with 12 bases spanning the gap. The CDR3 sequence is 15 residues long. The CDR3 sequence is CASSLGGRLNQPQHF. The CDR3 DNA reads TGTGCCAGCAGTTTGGGAGGACGCCTCAATCAGCCCCAGCATTTT.

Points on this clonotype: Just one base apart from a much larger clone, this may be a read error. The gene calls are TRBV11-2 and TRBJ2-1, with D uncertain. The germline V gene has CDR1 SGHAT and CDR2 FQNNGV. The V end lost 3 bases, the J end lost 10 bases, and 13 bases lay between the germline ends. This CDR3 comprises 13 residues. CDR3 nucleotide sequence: TGTGCCAGCAGCTTTCCCGGATGGGCCGAGCAGTTCTTC. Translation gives CASSFPGWAEQFF.

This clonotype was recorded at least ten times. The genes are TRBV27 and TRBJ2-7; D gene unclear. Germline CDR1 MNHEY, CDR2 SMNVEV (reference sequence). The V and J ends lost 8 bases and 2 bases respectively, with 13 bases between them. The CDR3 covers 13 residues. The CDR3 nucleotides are TGTGCCAGCGCTTATAAACAACCCTACGAGCAGTACTTC. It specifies CASAYKQPYEQYF.

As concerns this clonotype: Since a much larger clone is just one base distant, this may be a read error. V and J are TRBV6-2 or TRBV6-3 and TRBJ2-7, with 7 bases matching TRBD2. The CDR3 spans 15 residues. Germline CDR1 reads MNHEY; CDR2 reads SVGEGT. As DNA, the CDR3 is TGTGCCAGCAGTGAAGAGGCTAGCGGAGTCTACGAGCGGTACTTC. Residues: CASSEEASGVYERYF.

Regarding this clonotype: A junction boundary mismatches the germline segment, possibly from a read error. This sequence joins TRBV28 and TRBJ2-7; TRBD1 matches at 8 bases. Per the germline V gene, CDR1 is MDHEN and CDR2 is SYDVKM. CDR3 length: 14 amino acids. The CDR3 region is CASSVTGESYEQHF. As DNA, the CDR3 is TGTGCCAGCAGTGTGACAGGGGAGAGCTACGAGCAGCACTTC. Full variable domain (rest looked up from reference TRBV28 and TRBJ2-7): DVKVTQSSRYLVKRTGEKVFLECVQDMDHENMFWYRQDPGLGLRLIYFSYDVKMKEKGDIPEGYSVSREKKERFSLILESASTNQTSMYLCASSVTGESYEQHFGPGTRLTVT.

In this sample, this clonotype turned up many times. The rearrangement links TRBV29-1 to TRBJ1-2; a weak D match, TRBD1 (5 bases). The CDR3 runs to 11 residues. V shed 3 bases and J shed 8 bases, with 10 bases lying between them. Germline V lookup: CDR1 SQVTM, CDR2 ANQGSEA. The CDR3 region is CSVDSPGGYTF. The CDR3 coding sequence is TGCAGCGTTGACTCTCCAGGGGGCTACACCTTC.

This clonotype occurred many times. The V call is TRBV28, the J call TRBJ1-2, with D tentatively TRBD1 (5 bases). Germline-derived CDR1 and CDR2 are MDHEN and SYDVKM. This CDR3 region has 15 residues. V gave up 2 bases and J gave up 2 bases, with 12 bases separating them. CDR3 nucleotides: TGTGCCAGCAGTTTAACCAGGCAGGGAAACTATGGCTACACCTTC. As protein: CASSLTRQGNYGYTF.

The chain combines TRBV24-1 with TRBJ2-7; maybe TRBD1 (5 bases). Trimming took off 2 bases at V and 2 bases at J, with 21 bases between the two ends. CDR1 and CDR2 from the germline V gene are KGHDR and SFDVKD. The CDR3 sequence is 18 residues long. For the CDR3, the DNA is TGTGCCACCAGTGATTCGCCCCGCACAGGACAAGCTACCTACGAGCAGTACTTC. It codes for CATSDSPRTGQATYEQYF.

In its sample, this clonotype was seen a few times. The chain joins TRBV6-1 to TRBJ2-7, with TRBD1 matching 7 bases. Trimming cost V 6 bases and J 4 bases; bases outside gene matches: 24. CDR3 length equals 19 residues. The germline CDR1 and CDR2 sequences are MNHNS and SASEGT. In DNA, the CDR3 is TGTGCCAGCAGCAACCCGCTGCGGACAGGTAGCTCCAATGAGTACGAGCAGTACTTC. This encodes CASSNPLRTGSSNEYEQYF.

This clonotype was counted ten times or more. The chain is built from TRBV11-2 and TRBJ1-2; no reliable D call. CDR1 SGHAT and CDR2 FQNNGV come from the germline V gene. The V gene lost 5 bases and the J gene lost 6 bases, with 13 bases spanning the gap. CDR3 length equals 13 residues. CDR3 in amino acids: CASSPLSNDGYTF. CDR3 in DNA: TGTGCCAGCAGCCCCCTAAGCAATGATGGCTACACCTTC.

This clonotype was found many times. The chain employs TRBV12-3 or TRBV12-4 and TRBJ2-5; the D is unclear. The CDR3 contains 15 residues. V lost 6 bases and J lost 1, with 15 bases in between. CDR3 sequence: CASRPGGEFQETQYF. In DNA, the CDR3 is TGTGCCAGCAGACCCGGCGGAGAATTCCAAGAGACCCAGTACTTC.

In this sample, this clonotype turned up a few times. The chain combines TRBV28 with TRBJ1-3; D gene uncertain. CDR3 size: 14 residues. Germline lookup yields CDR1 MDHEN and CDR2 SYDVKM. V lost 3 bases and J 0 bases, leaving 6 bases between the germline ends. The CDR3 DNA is TGTGCCAGCAGTTTCGAGATCTCTGGAAACACCATATATTTT. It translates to CASSFEISGNTIYF.

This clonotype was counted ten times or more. This chain's CDR3 is CASSAGLEGYTF. CDR3 nucleotides: TGTGCCAGCAGTGCGGGGTTGGAAGGCTACACCTTC. The chain is built from TRBV2 and TRBJ1-2; D unclear. Germline V gene sequence: CDR1 SNHLY, CDR2 FYNNEI. The CDR3 has 12 amino acids. V gave up 4 bases and J gave up 8 bases, with 11 bases separating them.

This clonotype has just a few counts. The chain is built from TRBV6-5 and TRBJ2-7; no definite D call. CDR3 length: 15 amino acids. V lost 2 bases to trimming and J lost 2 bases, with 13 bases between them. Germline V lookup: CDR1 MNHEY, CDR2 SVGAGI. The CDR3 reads CASSYGFLLAYEQYF. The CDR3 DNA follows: TGTGCCAGCAGTTACGGGTTTCTTCTAGCCTACGAGCAGTACTTC.

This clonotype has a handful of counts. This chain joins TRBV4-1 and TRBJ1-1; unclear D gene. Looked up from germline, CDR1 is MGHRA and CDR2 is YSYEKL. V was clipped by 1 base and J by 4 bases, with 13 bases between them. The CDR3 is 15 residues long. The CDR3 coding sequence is TGCGCCAGCAGCCAAGCGGACGGTCCTTCCACTGAAGCTTTCTTT. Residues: CASSQADGPSTEAFF.

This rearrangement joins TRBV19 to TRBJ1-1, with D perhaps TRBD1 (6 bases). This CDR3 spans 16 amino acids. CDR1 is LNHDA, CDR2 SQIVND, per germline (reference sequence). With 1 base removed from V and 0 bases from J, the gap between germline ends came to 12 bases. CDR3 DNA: TGTGCCAGTAGTATAGGATTGGGGGACATGAACACTGAAGCTTTCTTT. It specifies CASSIGLGDMNTEAFF.

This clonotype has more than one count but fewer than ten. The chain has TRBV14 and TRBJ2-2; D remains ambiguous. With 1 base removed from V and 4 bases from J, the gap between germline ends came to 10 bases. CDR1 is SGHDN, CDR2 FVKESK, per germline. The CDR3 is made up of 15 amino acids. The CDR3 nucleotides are TGTGCCAGCAGCCAAGTTGACCTCGCCACCGGGGAGCTGTTTTTT. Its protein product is CASSQVDLATGELFF.

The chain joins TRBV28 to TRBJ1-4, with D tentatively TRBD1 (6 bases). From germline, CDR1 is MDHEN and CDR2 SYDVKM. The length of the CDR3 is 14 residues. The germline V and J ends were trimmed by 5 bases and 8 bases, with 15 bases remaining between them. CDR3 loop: CASSPGTSFEKLFF. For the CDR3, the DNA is TGTGCCAGCAGTCCCGGGACATCCTTCGAAAAACTGTTTTTT.

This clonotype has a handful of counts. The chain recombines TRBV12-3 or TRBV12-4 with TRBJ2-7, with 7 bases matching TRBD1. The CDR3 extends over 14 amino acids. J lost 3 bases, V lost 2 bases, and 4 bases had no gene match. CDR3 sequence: CASSLLGGFYEQYF. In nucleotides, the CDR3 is TGTGCCAGCAGTTTACTAGGGGGCTTCTACGAGCAGTACTTC.

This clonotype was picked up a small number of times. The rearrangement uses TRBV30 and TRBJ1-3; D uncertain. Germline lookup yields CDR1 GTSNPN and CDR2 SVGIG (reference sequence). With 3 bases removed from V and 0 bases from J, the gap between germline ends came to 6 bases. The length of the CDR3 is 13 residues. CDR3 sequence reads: CAWSGTSGNTIYF. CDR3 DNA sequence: TGTGCCTGGAGCGGAACCTCTGGAAACACCATATATTTT.